Described below is a single TCR beta chain sequence and its context. The sample holds one count of this clone. Its antigen remains undetermined. No base-level quality is on record; no much larger clone is a single base apart. The data were taken from a study of cytomegalovirus exposure and HLA in healthy donors listed by TCRdb under 2017. Concerning the study at large: An earlier analysis of roughly 570 of the donors reported 276 Gb of sequence data and 100 million to 120 million unique TCR beta sequences obtained from about 179 million T cells. An early release that covered several hundred HLA-typed donors contained approximately 300 gigabases of sequencing data and tens of millions of unique TCR sequences. Of the 350 to 450 genotyped donors, less than 85% were placed in the genetic ancestry cluster associated with self-reported Caucasian donors. The aim of the study was to test whether cataloging public T cell receptors could identify signatures of past pathogen exposure. Using immunosequencing, the study profiled T cell repertoires from approximately 700 subjects and related those repertoires to cytomegalovirus serostatus. Along with the approximately 620-subject first cohort, a separate validation cohort of about 110 different subjects was used. To predict cytomegalovirus infection status, the study brought together high-throughput TCR immunosequencing, statistical association of individual TCRs with disease status, and machine learning. In a later analysis, previously published TCR beta repertoires from 666 donors were re-analyzed and high-resolution HLA genotyping was added so that TCR occurrence patterns could be studied. Rather than drawing on any new phenotypic data, the later analysis identified candidate immune exposures from TCR beta sequences and the way those sequences occurred across donors. In an earlier analysis of several hundred of the donors, high-throughput TCR beta sequencing was used to judge whether each TCR beta V gene segment behaved as functional or pseudogenic. Donor age, sex, ethnicity and CMV serostatus were compiled alongside the repertoire data. A later genetic analysis used genome-wide SNP genotypes for about three fifths of the 666 donors, treating that subset as a discovery cohort. Every repertoire in the discovery cohort had been generated on one and the same sequencing platform. HLA typing included class I and class II loci at four-digit resolution. Typing coverage differed by locus: A, B, C, DRB1 and DQB1 were typed in roughly 620-640 donors, DQA1 in approximately 520, DPA1 in around 610, and DPB1 in just under 480. Roughly five DR-DQ haplotypes were handled as single units for association and clustering, since linkage in the cohort was strong. Among about 360 genotyped donors of the cohort, an average of around 240,000 unique TCR beta nucleotide sequences were sequenced per donor, roughly 18% of them non-productive. Study-level results and caveats: A later analysis found that HLA-associated TCR beta chains were more clonally expanded and had lower generation probabilities than equally common non-associated chains. Three of the identified cytomegalovirus-associated TCR beta chains were confirmed in vitro to be specific for cytomegalovirus antigens. A later analysis reported that several top co-occurrence clusters appeared linked to parvovirus B19, influenza, CMV and Epstein-Barr virus. It was suggested by the authors that the approach could potentially be generalized to other disease states and immunological phenotypes. Because counts were too low, about 18 rarely observed V segments, including chromosome 9 orphons, were excluded from the earlier analysis of around 640 of the donors. Because HLA typing was unavailable for some donors at each locus, only the typed subset was used in association tests. A cluster of highly shared sequence variants was judged likely to represent a technical artifact of the sequencing pipeline. According to a later analysis, most CMV-associated TCR beta chains appeared to be HLA-restricted, and the HLA associations seemed to be driven largely by CMV exposure. This cohort had only TCR beta chains sequenced, and the lack of alpha or paired-chain data limited which features could be detected. Linkage disequilibrium might explain the correlated functional status among segregating V segments, but an unknown experimental factor could not be ruled out. Most TCR sequences were seen in very few donors, while some public TCRs were found in many individuals. Strong co-occurrence of HLA alleles, especially DR and DQ, made assigning TCR associations to individual alleles difficult. The classifier was reported to diagnose cytomegalovirus status with high specificity and sensitivity in both the original and validation cohorts. A later genetic analysis associated a missense DCLRE1C variant with V-gene and J-gene trimming of TCR beta chains, and an independent cohort replicated the association. In a later analysis, the rate of TCR association differed among HLA loci, with DRB1 alleles having the most associated TCRs and HLA-C alleles having the fewest. Presence/absence analyses assumed roughly uniform sequencing depth across donors, an assumption that may not hold. Because the 87-base-pair reads could not distinguish some IMGT-functional V segments, including TRBV6-2 and TRBV6-3, those segments were excluded. A later analysis associated about 17,000 TCR beta sequences with specific HLA alleles at a false discovery rate of 0.05. A total of roughly 160 TCR beta chains were listed by the study as associated with cytomegalovirus. Broadly in line with IMGT annotations, most TCR beta V segments showed up in productive rearrangements about 90% or about 30% of the time in an earlier analysis of around 600 of the donors. For the cohort, immune exposure information was limited to CMV serostatus. A further reported finding was that TCR beta sequences accurately predicted the HLA-A and HLA-B alleles for most subjects in the first cohort. According to a later genetic analysis, donors in an Asian-associated ancestry cluster had fewer N-insertions in productive TCRs than the roughly 700-donor mean.

The germline V gene sets CDR1 to MRHNA and CDR2 to SNTAGT. From the cysteine through the phenylalanine, the CDR3 covers 13 amino acids. Only the CDR3 portion is preserved as DNA: 39 bases, with reading frame beginning at the first base. Trimming removed 7 bases from V and 0 bases from J, leaving 10 bases between the germline ends. The cohort was made up of 666 healthy bone marrow donors. Cohort members were all nominally healthy when sampled, although unrecorded immune exposures were likely present. The donor tested CMV seropositive and was one of the 289 seropositive cohort members. Every donor gave a peripheral blood sample, and the peripheral blood mononuclear cells from that sample were used for TCR beta sequencing. Genomic DNA extraction from the blood cell samples was performed with the Qiagen DNeasy Blood Extraction Kit. The method behind the library was the immunoSEQ multiplex PCR assay. A mixture of 60 forward primers for TCR Vbeta segments and 13 reverse primers for TCR Jbeta segments was used in the multiplex PCR. The CDR3 region of rearranged TCR beta genes was amplified from genomic DNA by a multiplex PCR assay. Amplified TCR beta libraries were sequenced as 87-base-pair reads on the Illumina HiSeq System. The source study handled its data this way. Across the roughly 700 repertoires, a later analysis counted about 81 million unique TCR beta chains, some 11 million of which were shared by at least two donors. Raw reads were error-corrected and collapsed into unique sequences by a nearest-neighbor algorithm in which closely related sequences were merged to remove PCR and sequencing errors. CDR3 sequences were aligned to IMGT reference sequences to assign V, D and J gene segments. For a sequence to be retained, a match of at least six nucleotides was required to both a V gene segment and a J gene segment. Rearrangements were called productive when the CDR3 lacked stop codons and stayed in frame with V and J; all others were non-productive. Following IMGT convention, CDR3 was defined as the stretch from the second conserved V-encoded cysteine to the conserved J-encoded phenylalanine. The earlier analysis of about 610 of the donors excluded any sequence lacking an unambiguous match to a single V gene segment. An earlier analysis of a few hundred of the donors called V segments functional above 56.7% productive rearrangements and segregating when the between-donor standard deviation exceeded 5%. A statistical classification framework was built to diagnose cytomegalovirus status from the catalog of TCR beta chain sequences. In a later analysis, TCR nucleotide sequences were compared against IMGT/GENE-DB human TR gene sequences so that V and J genes could be assigned. In a later analysis, CDR3 sequences and most-parsimonious VDJ recombination scenarios were assigned using the TCRdist pipeline. In a later analysis, every TCR beta chain was defined by the combination of its CDR3 amino acid sequence and its V-gene family, and reads without a unique V-gene family were dropped. In a later analysis, around 600 highly shared, low-generation-probability nucleotide sequences were removed to address suspected cross-contamination and a sequencing artifact. In a later analysis, a clonal expansion index was calculated for each public chain from normalized within-repertoire ranks of inferred template counts. A later analysis computed generation probabilities with a VDJ recombination model fitted to out-of-frame rearrangements, and checked the results against IGoR. In a later analysis, TCR-TCR, TCR-HLA and TCR-CMV co-occurrence was scored with hypergeometric tests, and a repertoire-size bias correction was applied to TCR pairs. In a later analysis, false discovery rates were estimated by permuting HLA or CMV assignments 20 times. In a later analysis, co-occurring TCRs were grouped using DBSCAN, and TCRdist sequence similarity was added for clustering within HLA-allele-positive subsets. For co-occurrence clustering, repertoires with fewer than 30,000 or more than 120,000 public chains were excluded, along with roughly five repertoires with anomalous nucleotide sharing. TCRdb's version of the immuneACCESS table is confined to in-frame rearrangements and falls short of the full clone set. An unresolved V gene accounts for under half of the shortfall where checked; the remainder is of unknown origin. The V and J calls and the clone size are those of that table, but D and trimming were determined from the DNA. The sample table contains roughly 130,000 clones; only one count was recorded for about 74% of them. Of the sample, 4.3% is held by the ten largest clones.

The source of this sequence is a young man in good health and CMV-seropositive. Recombination connected TRBV6-4 to TRBJ2-7; TRBD1 might be the D gene, on 5 matching bases. Sequencing input: PBMCs. The CDR3 has the sequence CASKGRLSYEQYF. In nucleotide form, the sequence is TGTGCCAGCAAGGGGCGACTCTCCTACGAGCAGTACTTC.